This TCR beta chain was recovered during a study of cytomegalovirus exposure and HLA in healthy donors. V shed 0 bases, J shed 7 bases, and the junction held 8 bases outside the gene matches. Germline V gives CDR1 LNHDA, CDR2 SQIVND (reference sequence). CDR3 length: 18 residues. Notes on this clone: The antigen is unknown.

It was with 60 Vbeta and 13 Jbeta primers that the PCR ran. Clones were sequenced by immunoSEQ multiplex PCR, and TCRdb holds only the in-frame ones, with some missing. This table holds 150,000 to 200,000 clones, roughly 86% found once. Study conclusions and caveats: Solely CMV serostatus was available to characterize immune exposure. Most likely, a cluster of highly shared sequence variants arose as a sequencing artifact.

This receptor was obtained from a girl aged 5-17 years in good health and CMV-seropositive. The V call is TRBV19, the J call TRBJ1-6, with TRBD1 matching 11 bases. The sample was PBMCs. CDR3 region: CASSIDGGQGGRNSPLHF. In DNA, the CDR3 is TGTGCCAGTAGTATAGATGGGGGACAGGGGGGAAGAAATTCACCCCTCCACTTT.